This T cell receptor (beta chain) was sequenced during a study of blood T cell repertoires in COVID-19. For the study at large: Acute and convalescent COVID-19 samples came from the United States, Italy and Spain. T cells, B-cell-depleted T cells, or PBMCs provided the cDNA or gDNA that served as material.

Authors' analysis steps: Researchers report that nucleated cell counts were estimated from reference gene primer amplification. The method was immunoSEQ multiplex PCR; TCRdb's version includes in-frame clones alone and lacks a portion of them. The DNA gave D and trimming, while V, J and clone size come from that table. The sample contains about 81,000 clones, approximately 91% of which appear only once. Trimming pared 2 bases from V and 7 bases from J, leaving 20 bases between. This CDR3 region has 16 residues. Germline CDR1 is KGHSH and CDR2 is LQKENI. The clonotype was recovered from a man between 65 and 85 years old with active or convalescent COVID-19. Sequencing was performed on peripheral blood. The rearrangement links TRBV18 to TRBJ1-2, with D perhaps TRBD1 (5 bases). The CDR3 coding sequence is TGTGCCAGCTCACCAGTAATGGGGGGTCGACTTGGTGGCTACACCTTC. Translating it yields CASSPVMGGRLGGYTF. The entire variable domain, with the rest obtained from reference TRBV18 and TRBJ1-2, is as follows: NAGVMQNPRHLVRRRGQEARLRCSPMKGHSHVYWYRQLPEEGLKFMVYLQKENIIDESGMPKERFSAEFPKEGPSILRIQQVVRGDSAAYFCASSPVMGGRLGGYTFGSGTRLTVV.